Given below is one TCR beta chain in context. Antigen: not known. Unique molecular identifiers were added to individual cDNA molecules. From the 5' RACE reads, TCRdb called clonotypes with MiXCR, one entry per CDR3 protein. Of about 60,000 distinct CDR3 sequences listed, around 10% were seen once; the top ten hold roughly 3%. The data are from a study of early T cells in non-severe SARS-CoV-2 infection. About the study: Whole-blood bulk RNA, unsorted, was sequenced, and chains were unpaired.

CDR3 length: 16 amino acids. J gave up 12 bases and V 1 base, and 14 bases lay outside the gene matches. From germline, CDR1 is LNHNV and CDR2 YYDKDF (reference sequence). General study points: VDJdb-based annotation leaned toward anti-spike CD8 responses and missed private and CD4 specificities.

The gene calls are TRBV15 and TRBJ2-1, with 8 bases fitting TRBD1. This TCR derives from an adult who was a healthcare worker with PCR-confirmed SARS-CoV-2 infection or an uninfected control (not recorded which). The material was whole blood, obtained at baseline. CDR3 sequence (DNA): TGTGCCACCAGCAGAGTTTGGGACAGGTCCACCGGGGGGCAGTTCTTC. This gives the protein CATSRVWDRSTGGQFF.